The sequence of this T cell receptor beta chain was determined in a study of cytomegalovirus exposure and HLA in healthy donors. Of note for this clone: Its antigen remains unknown. Mismatch with germline at one junction end may stem from a read error.

The PCR employed 60 Vbeta primers together with 13 Jbeta primers. The protocol was immunoSEQ multiplex PCR, while the TCRdb copy is restricted to in-frame clones and leaves out a portion. The sample shows over 100,000 clones, roughly 78% of them seen only once. The donors comprised healthy bone marrow donors. CDR3 length equals 15 residues. Germline V gene data show CDR1 as MNHEY and CDR2 as SVGAGI. The study, taken as a whole, reports: Specific recognition of CMV antigens was confirmed in vitro for a few chains (all CMV-associated). In a later analysis, at a false discovery rate of 0.05, under 20,000 TCR beta sequences were associated with HLA alleles. V- and J-gene trimming of TCR beta was linked (in a later analysis) to a missense DCLRE1C variant.

The genes are TRBV6-5 and TRBJ2-1; D is undetermined. The sequenced sample was PBMCs. This TCR was recovered from a woman aged 40 to 50 in good health and CMV-seronegative. CDR3 loop: CASSDSLGTINEQFF. The CDR3 coding sequence is TGTGCCAGCAGTGACTCGTTAGGTACTATCAATGAGCAGTTCTTC.